These 16 T cell receptor beta chains originate from one sample sequenced in a study of blood T cell repertoires in COVID-19. Profiling relied on immunoSEQ multiplex PCR, and the TCRdb table lists in-frame clones only, not all of them. The data show roughly 230,000 clones, with roughly four fifths seen just once and about 3.4% held by the top ten. Sequencing used PBMCs or T cells enriched from blood (not recorded which). These receptors were collected from a man aged 50-60 years who had recovered from COVID-19.

The rearrangement joins TRBV18 to TRBJ1-1; D unclear. Germline V gene lookup returns CDR1 KGHSH and CDR2 LQKENI. CDR3 length equals 13 residues. Trimming removed 2 bases from V and 2 bases from J, with 6 bases in between. CDR3 protein: CASSPVPNTEAFF. CDR3 sequence (DNA): TGTGCCAGCTCACCAGTCCCAAACACTGAAGCTTTCTTT.

The V gene is TRBV27, the J gene TRBJ1-6, with 7 bases identical to TRBD1. V was pared by 3 bases and J by 4 bases, with 9 bases of the junction left unmatched. Germline lookup yields CDR1 MNHEY and CDR2 SMNVEV (reference sequence). The CDR3 runs 17 residues. The CDR3 DNA follows: TGTGCCAGCAGTTTGCCCCGCAAACAGGGGTATAATTCACCCCTCCACTTT. Its protein product is CASSLPRKQGYNSPLHF.

The DNA for the CDR3 is TGTGCCAGTAGTCCCCCCAGGGCGGTCGACGAGCAGTACTTC. It specifies CASSPPRAVDEQYF. The rearrangement uses TRBV19 and TRBJ2-7; D is perhaps TRBD1 (5 bases). The V end lost 5 bases, the J end lost 5 bases, and 16 bases lay between the germline ends. This CDR3 has 14 amino acids. Germline V gives CDR1 LNHDA, CDR2 SQIVND (reference sequence).

This clone has only one observation. V is TRBV19 and J is TRBJ1-3; D remains unclear. This CDR3 is 15 amino acids long. Germline CDR1 is LNHDA and CDR2 is SQIVND (reference sequence). Trimming took off 4 bases at V and 0 bases at J, with 10 bases between the two ends. The CDR3 DNA is TGTGCCAGTAGTAACTCTCCGAGCTCTGGAAACACCATATATTTT. This translates into CASSNSPSSGNTIYF.

This clone has only one observation. The V gene is TRBV29-1, the J gene TRBJ2-3, with 13 bases that match TRBD2. Germline V gene sequence: CDR1 SQVTM, CDR2 ANQGSEA. V shed 5 bases and J 6 bases; nucleotides not matched to a gene: 8. This CDR3 region has 15 residues. DNA of the CDR3: TGCAGCGTTCAACAGGGGACTAGCGGGACTGATACGCAGTATTTT. Translating it yields CSVQQGTSGTDTQYF.

The chain recombines TRBV7-2 with TRBJ1-6, with 7 nucleotides matching TRBD1. Trimming took 3 bases from V and 11 from J; bases not matched to a gene: 7. This CDR3 has 14 amino acids. Germline CDR1 and CDR2: SGHTA and FQGNSA. The CDR3, as DNA: TGTGCCAGCAGCTTTGGGCAGGGGGTTCCACCCCTCCACTTT. It codes for CASSFGQGVPPLHF.

This chain connects TRBV4-2 to TRBJ1-1, with D possibly TRBD1 on 6 matching bases. Germline CDR1 LGHNA, CDR2 YNFKEQ. The germline V and J ends were trimmed by 0 bases and 7 bases, with 18 bases remaining between them. CDR3 length equals 16 residues. CDR3 sequence: CASSQEGSGGAGEAFF. The CDR3 DNA follows: TGTGCCAGCAGCCAAGAAGGGTCGGGGGGCGCCGGTGAAGCTTTCTTT.

The V call is TRBV7-3, the J call TRBJ2-3; D possibly corresponds to TRBD1 (6 bases). The germline V and J ends were trimmed by 2 bases and 6 bases, with 18 bases remaining between them. Germline CDR1 is SGHTA and CDR2 is FQGTGA. This CDR3 has 16 residues. This chain's CDR3 is CASSLLGQSLGDTQYF. CDR3 nucleotides: TGTGCCAGCAGCTTATTAGGACAGAGCCTTGGGGATACGCAGTATTTT.

This chain links TRBV6-2 or TRBV6-3 with TRBJ1-1; D perhaps matches TRBD1 (5 bases). This CDR3 region has 17 residues. Between the trimmed V and J ends, which lost 2 bases and 3 bases, there was a span of 19 bases. Germline lookup yields CDR1 MNHEY and CDR2 SVGEGT. The CDR3 DNA follows: TGTGCCAGCAGTTACGGATCAGGGCCTGGCATGTACACTGAAGCTTTCTTT. It encodes CASSYGSGPGMYTEAFF.

The gene calls are TRBV10-2 and TRBJ1-1; D is perhaps TRBD1 (6 bases). There are 12 residues in the CDR3. Germline assignment: CDR1 WSHSY and CDR2 SAAADI. Trimming shortened V by 3 bases and J by 10 bases, and 12 bases separated the two germline ends. The CDR3 loop is CASSDRGLGAFF. In DNA form, the CDR3 reads TGCGCCAGCAGTGACAGGGGATTGGGAGCTTTCTTT.

The sample holds one count of this clone. CDR3 in DNA: TGTGCCAGCAGTCCTACTGGGGGACAGGGGGTCTACGAGCAGTACTTC. It encodes CASSPTGGQGVYEQYF. The V call is TRBV28, the J call TRBJ2-7, with 11 bases matching TRBD1. The ends lost 5 bases at V and 3 bases at J; junction bases unmatched: 9. Germline loops: CDR1 MDHEN, CDR2 SYDVKM. CDR3 length: 16 amino acids.

V and J are TRBV27 and TRBJ2-7; perhaps TRBD2 as D (5 bases). Trimming removed 6 bases at V and 7 bases at J, with 22 bases between. The CDR3 covers 15 residues. Germline CDR1 and CDR2: MNHEY and SMNVEV (reference sequence). Written as DNA, the CDR3 is TGTGCCAGCAGAGACTACTCCGGCCTTTTGTGGGAGCAGTACTTC. Translated, it gives CASRDYSGLLWEQYF.

The chain combines TRBV9 with TRBJ1-5; D perhaps matches TRBD1 (6 bases). CDR3 length equals 19 residues. V lost 0 bases and J 2 bases, leaving 21 bases between the germline ends. Germline V CDR1 and CDR2: SGDLS, YYNGEE. CDR3 in amino acids: CASSVAISYRAVGNQPQHF. In DNA, the CDR3 is TGTGCCAGCAGCGTAGCTATTTCGTACAGGGCCGTGGGCAATCAGCCCCAGCATTTT.

This clone was seen only once. The V call is TRBV2, the J call TRBJ1-2; possible D gene TRBD1, 5 bases. The CDR3 is made up of 13 amino acids. Germline values: CDR1 SNHLY, CDR2 FYNNEI. Trimming pared 5 bases from V and 4 bases from J, leaving 11 bases between. This CDR3 is CASSPTATYGYTF. CDR3 nucleotide sequence: TGTGCCAGCAGTCCGACAGCCACCTATGGCTACACCTTC.

This clone has more than one count but fewer than ten. This chain links TRBV3-1 (or the pseudogene TRBV3-2) with TRBJ2-7, with D unclear. V was shortened by 1 base and J by 4 bases, with 11 bases between the two germline ends. The CDR3 has 14 amino acids. The germline CDR1 and CDR2 sequences are LGHDT and YNNKEL (reference sequence). DNA for the CDR3: TGTGCCAGCAGCCAAGGGGTCTCGAGGTACGAGCAGTACTTC. This codes for CASSQGVSRYEQYF.

This chain links TRBV6-2 or TRBV6-3 with TRBJ1-6; D is unclear. V gave up 8 bases and J gave up 10 bases, with 12 bases separating them. The CDR3 extends over 12 amino acids. CDR1 MNHEY and CDR2 SVGEGT come from the germline V gene. The CDR3 loop is CASRFSGSPLHF. The CDR3 bases are TGTGCCAGCCGTTTCTCTGGCTCACCCCTCCACTTT.